The entry that follows covers one T cell receptor beta chain sequence. The data were obtained in a study of T cell changes during pregnancy in multiple sclerosis. Data came from immunoSEQ multiplex PCR; TCRdb stores just in-frame clones and leaves some out. The sample lists some 100,000 clones; 85% to 95% were seen once. Looked up from germline, CDR1 is MNHEY and CDR2 is SMNVEV (reference sequence). Between the trimmed V and J ends, which lost 3 bases and 7 bases, there was a span of 9 bases. The CDR3 runs to 12 residues. The chain recombines TRBV27 with TRBJ1-1; D not certain. Sequences were derived from peripheral blood, sampled in the second trimester of pregnancy. The receptor was isolated from a female donor with multiple sclerosis, enrolled in a pregnancy study. DNA of the CDR3: TGTGCCAGCAGTTTCCATGGGAGTGAAGCTTTCTTT. It encodes CASSFHGSEAFF.